This TCR beta chain was recorded in a study of T cell repertoires in cytomegalovirus infection. TCRdb reprocessed the reads via MiXCR and lists one record per CDR3 protein. Counted here are about 740,000 distinct CDR3 sequences, about 33% occurring once; the ten biggest clones make up 15% to 20%. Trimming removed 4 bases from V and 1 base from J, with 7 bases in between. Per germline, CDR1 LGHDT and CDR2 YNNKEL (reference sequence). The CDR3 totals 14 residues. Comment on this clonotype: The antigen remains unidentified.

The rearrangement links TRBV3-1 to TRBJ1-4; TRBD1 is a possible D gene (5 bases). This clonotype was obtained from a human donor in good health (CMV status not recorded). Some clones in this sample may be carry-over from other donors' samples. Sequenced material: cultured PBMCs, taken from culture after CMV antigen stimulation. This chain's CDR3 is CASSRGQTNEKLFF. For the CDR3, the DNA is TGTGCCAGCAGCCGAGGACAAACTAATGAAAAACTGTTTTTT.